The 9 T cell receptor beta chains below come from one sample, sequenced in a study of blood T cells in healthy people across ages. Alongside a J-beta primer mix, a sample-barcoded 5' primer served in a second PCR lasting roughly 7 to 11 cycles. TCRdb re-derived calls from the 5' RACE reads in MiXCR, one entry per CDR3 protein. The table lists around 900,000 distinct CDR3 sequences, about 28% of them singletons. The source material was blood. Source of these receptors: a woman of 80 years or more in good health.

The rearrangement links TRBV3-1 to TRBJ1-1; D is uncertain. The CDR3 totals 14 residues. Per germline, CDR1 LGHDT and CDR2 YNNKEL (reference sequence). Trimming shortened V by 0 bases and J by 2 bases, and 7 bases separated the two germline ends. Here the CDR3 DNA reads TGTGCCAGCAGCCAAGACTACAGAAACACTGAAGCTTTCTTT. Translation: CASSQDYRNTEAFF.

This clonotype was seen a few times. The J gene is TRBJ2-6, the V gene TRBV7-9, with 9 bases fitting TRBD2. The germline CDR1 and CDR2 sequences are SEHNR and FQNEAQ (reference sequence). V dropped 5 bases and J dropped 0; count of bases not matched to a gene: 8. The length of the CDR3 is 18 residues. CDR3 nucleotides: TGTGCCAGCAGCCCCTTAGCGGGGGTTACCTCTGGGGCCAACGTCCTGACTTTC. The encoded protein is CASSPLAGVTSGANVLTF.

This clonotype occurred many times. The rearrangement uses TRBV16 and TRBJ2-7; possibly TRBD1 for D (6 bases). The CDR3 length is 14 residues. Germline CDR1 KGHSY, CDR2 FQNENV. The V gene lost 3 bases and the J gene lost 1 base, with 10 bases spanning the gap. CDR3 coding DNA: TGTGCCAGCAGCCAGGCGACAGGATCCTACGAGCAGTACTTC. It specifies CASSQATGSYEQYF.

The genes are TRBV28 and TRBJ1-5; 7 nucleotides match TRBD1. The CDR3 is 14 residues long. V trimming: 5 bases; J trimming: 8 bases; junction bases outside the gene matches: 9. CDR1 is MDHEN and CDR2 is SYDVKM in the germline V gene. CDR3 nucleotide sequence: TGTGCCAGCAGTATAACCGGGACAGATAAGCCCCAGCATTTT. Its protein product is CASSITGTDKPQHF.

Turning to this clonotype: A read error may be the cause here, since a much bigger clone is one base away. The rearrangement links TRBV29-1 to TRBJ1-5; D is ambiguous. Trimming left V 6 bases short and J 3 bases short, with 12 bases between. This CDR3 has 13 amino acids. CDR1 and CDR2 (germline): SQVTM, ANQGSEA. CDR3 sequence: CSVSRGINQPQHF. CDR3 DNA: TGCAGCGTCTCCAGAGGGATCAATCAGCCCCAGCATTTT. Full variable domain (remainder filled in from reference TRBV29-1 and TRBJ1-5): SAVISQKPSRDICQRGTSLTIQCQVDSQVTMMFWYRQQPGQSLTLIATANQGSEATYESGFVIDKFPISRPNLTFSTLTVSNMSPEDSSIYLCSVSRGINQPQHFGDGTRLSIL.

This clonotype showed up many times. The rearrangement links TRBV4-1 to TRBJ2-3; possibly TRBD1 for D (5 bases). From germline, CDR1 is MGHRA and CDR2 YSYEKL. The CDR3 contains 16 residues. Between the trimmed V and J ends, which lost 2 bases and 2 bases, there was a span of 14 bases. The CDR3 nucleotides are TGCGCCAGCAGCCAATCCGGAAGGGGCATCACAGATACGCAGTATTTT. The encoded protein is CASSQSGRGITDTQYF.

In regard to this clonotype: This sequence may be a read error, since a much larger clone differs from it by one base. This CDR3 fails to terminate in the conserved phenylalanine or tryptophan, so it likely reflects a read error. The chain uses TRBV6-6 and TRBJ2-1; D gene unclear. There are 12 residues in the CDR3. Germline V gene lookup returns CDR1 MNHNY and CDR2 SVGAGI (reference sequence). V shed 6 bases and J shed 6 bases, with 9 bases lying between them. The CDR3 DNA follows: TGTGCCAGCAGACCGGGTGGCAATGAGCAGTTCTGC. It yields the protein CASRPGGNEQFC.

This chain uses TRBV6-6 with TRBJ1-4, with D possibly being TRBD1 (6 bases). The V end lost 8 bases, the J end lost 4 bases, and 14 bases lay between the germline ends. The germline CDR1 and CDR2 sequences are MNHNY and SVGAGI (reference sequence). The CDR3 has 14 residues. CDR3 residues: CASAGEGDNEKLFF. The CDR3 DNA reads TGTGCCAGCGCAGGGGAGGGTGATAATGAAAAACTGTTTTTT.

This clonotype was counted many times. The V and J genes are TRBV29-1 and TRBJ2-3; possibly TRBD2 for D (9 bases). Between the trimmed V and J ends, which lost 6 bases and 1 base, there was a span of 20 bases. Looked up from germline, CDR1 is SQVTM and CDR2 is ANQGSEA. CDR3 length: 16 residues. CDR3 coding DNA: TGCAGCGTGCCAGGGGGCGGGGGGGTAGGCACAGATACGCAGTATTTT. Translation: CSVPGGGGVGTDTQYF.